These 15 T cell receptor beta chains originate from one sample sequenced in a study of cytomegalovirus exposure and HLA in healthy donors. The study ran its PCR with 60 Vbeta and 13 Jbeta primers. TCRdb's table, derived via immunoSEQ multiplex PCR, lists solely in-frame clones and lacks some. The sample shows about 160,000 clones, more than 80% of them seen only once. The sample consisted of PBMCs. All receptors derive from a woman in her 30s in good health and CMV-seropositive.

The chain joins TRBV6-6 to TRBJ1-2; the D is unclear. Per germline, CDR1 MNHNY and CDR2 SVGAGI (reference sequence). The V gene lost 0 bases and the J gene lost 4 bases, with 9 bases spanning the gap. The CDR3 has 14 residues. DNA of the CDR3: TGTGCCAGCAGTTACTCGGGCACCTCCTATGGCTACACCTTC. This gives the protein CASSYSGTSYGYTF.

This chain links TRBV4-3 with TRBJ1-1; tentatively, D is TRBD1 (5 bases). V was clipped by 2 bases and J by 4 bases, with 14 bases between them. There are 15 residues in the CDR3. Per germline, CDR1 LGHNA and CDR2 YSLEER. The CDR3 reads CASSQNAHRTTEAFF. Here the CDR3 DNA reads TGCGCCAGCAGCCAAAACGCCCACAGGACCACTGAAGCTTTCTTT.

The J gene is TRBJ1-1, the V gene TRBV4-3; 8 positions match TRBD1. Germline V gene sequence: CDR1 LGHNA, CDR2 YSLEER. This CDR3 is 14 amino acids long. The V gene end was trimmed by 3 bases and the J gene end by 7 bases; junction bases not matched to a gene: 7. CDR3 nucleotide sequence: TGCGCCAGCAGCCACCCGGGACAGGCGAATGAAGCTTTCTTT. Protein sequence: CASSHPGQANEAFF.

The CDR3 here is CASSLASPIEQYF. The CDR3 coding sequence is TGTGCCAGCAGCTTGGCTAGTCCAATCGAGCAGTACTTC. The V and J genes are TRBV5-6 and TRBJ2-7; D not certain. Deletions cut 0 bases from V and 6 bases from J, with 10 bases between. CDR1 and CDR2 (germline): SGHDT, YYEEEE. CDR3 size: 13 residues.

The rearrangement links TRBV18 to TRBJ1-1; possible D gene TRBD1, 5 bases. The germline V and J ends were trimmed by 2 bases and 4 bases, with 14 bases remaining between them. The CDR3 loop spans 15 amino acids. Germline CDR1 is KGHSH and CDR2 is LQKENI. For the CDR3, the DNA is TGTGCCAGCTCACCAAGGGGCGTGTCTCCCACTGAAGCTTTCTTT. Translating it yields CASSPRGVSPTEAFF.

The V call is TRBV4-2, the J call TRBJ2-4; 9 nucleotides line up with TRBD1. The CDR3 spans 14 residues. The germline V gene has CDR1 LGHNA and CDR2 YNFKEQ. V lost 6 bases to trimming and J lost 8 bases; unmatched junction nucleotides: 8. CDR3 sequence: CASSPNRGLDIQYF. The CDR3 DNA is TGTGCCAGCAGTCCAAACAGGGGGCTGGACATTCAGTACTTC.

This rearrangement joins TRBV7-2 to TRBJ1-2, with D uncertain. The CDR3 totals 13 residues. V was trimmed by 1 base and J by 10 bases, leaving 13 bases between them. CDR1 and CDR2 from the germline V gene are SGHTA and FQGNSA. The CDR3 DNA is TGTGCCAGCAGCTTAGAGGGAGGGCAAGTCTACACCTTC. As protein: CASSLEGGQVYTF.

The chain joins TRBV6-1 to TRBJ2-3; D perhaps matches TRBD2 (5 bases). The germline V gene encodes CDR1 MNHNS and CDR2 SASEGT. The CDR3 totals 16 residues. V shed 2 bases and J shed 0 bases, with 12 bases lying between them. The CDR3 DNA is TGTGCCAGCAGTGAAAGTTTAGGACTGAGCACAGATACGCAGTATTTT. Its translation is CASSESLGLSTDTQYF.

About this clone itself: The same CDR3 arises from other DNA sequences in this sample as well. The chain recombines TRBV27 with TRBJ1-1, with unresolved D. The CDR3 runs 13 residues. The germline gives CDR1 MNHEY, CDR2 SMNVEV (reference sequence). V shed 2 bases and J shed 1 base, with 5 bases lying between them. DNA for the CDR3: TGTGCCAGCAGTTTAGGCCCGAACACTGAAGCTTTCTTT. Encoded protein: CASSLGPNTEAFF.

This clone was counted once. The chain combines TRBV18 with TRBJ2-5; 11 nucleotides align to TRBD2. CDR3 size: 18 residues. Germline V gives CDR1 KGHSH, CDR2 LQKENI. J lost 6 bases, V lost 0 bases, and 12 bases had no gene match. DNA for the CDR3: TGTGCCAGCTCACCACCGGTCTCGACTAGCGGGGCGACCAAGACCCAGTACTTC. This encodes CASSPPVSTSGATKTQYF.

The chain recombines TRBV7-2 with TRBJ1-1; D is ambiguous. Trimming shortened V by 1 base and J by 4 bases, and 13 bases separated the two germline ends. The CDR3 is made up of 15 amino acids. CDR1 and CDR2 (germline): SGHTA, FQGNSA. The CDR3 coding sequence is TGTGCCAGCAGCTTAGATGGAGGGCTTAGCACTGAAGCTTTCTTT. Protein product: CASSLDGGLSTEAFF.

J is TRBJ2-2 and V is TRBV25-1; D remains unclear. CDR3 length: 13 amino acids. Trimming removed 4 bases at V and 5 bases at J, with 8 bases between. Germline V gives CDR1 MGHDK, CDR2 SYGVNS. CDR3 coding DNA: TGTGCCAGCAGTGTGTTCGAGACCGGGGAGCTGTTTTTT. Its translation is CASSVFETGELFF.

This clone was seen just once. This sequence joins TRBV6-5 and TRBJ1-5; tentatively, D is TRBD1 (6 bases). Deletions cut 6 bases from V and 4 bases from J, with 10 bases between. The CDR3 extends over 13 amino acids. Germline values: CDR1 MNHEY, CDR2 SVGAGI. The CDR3 DNA sequence: TGTGCCAGCAGCAGGACAGTAAATCAGCCCCAGCATTTT. Its translation: CASSRTVNQPQHF.

This clone has just one count. The chain links TRBV7-9 to TRBJ2-1; 9 bases agree with TRBD1. Germline assignment: CDR1 SEHNR and CDR2 FQNEAQ (reference sequence). With V trimmed by 2 bases and J by 7 bases, 6 bases remained unmatched. CDR3 length: 15 amino acids. CDR3 residues: CASSLMGGTGNEQFF. The DNA for the CDR3 is TGTGCCAGCAGCTTAATGGGGGGGACAGGGAATGAGCAGTTCTTC.

The V and J genes are TRBV29-1 and TRBJ2-7; D is uncertain. The CDR3 is 13 residues long. The V end lost 6 bases, the J end lost 0 bases, and 12 bases lay between the germline ends. CDR1 and CDR2 from the germline V gene are SQVTM and ANQGSEA. The CDR3 region is CSVTSIFSYEQYF. DNA for the CDR3: TGCAGCGTCACCAGTATATTCTCCTACGAGCAGTACTTC.